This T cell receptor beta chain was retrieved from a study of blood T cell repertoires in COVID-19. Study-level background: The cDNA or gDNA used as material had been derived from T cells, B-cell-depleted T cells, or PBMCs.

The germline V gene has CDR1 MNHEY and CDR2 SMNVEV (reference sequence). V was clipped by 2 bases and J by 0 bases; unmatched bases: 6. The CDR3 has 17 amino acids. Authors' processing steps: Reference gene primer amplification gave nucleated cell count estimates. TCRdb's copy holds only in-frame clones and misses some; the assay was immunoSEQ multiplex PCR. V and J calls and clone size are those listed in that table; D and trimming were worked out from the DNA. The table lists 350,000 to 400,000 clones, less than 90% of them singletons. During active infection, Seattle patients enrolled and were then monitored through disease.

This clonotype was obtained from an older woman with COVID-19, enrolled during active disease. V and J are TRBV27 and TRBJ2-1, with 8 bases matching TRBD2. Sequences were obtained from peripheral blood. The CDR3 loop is CASSLKELAASYNEQFF. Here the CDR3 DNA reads TGTGCCAGCAGTTTAAAAGAACTAGCGGCCTCCTACAATGAGCAGTTCTTC.